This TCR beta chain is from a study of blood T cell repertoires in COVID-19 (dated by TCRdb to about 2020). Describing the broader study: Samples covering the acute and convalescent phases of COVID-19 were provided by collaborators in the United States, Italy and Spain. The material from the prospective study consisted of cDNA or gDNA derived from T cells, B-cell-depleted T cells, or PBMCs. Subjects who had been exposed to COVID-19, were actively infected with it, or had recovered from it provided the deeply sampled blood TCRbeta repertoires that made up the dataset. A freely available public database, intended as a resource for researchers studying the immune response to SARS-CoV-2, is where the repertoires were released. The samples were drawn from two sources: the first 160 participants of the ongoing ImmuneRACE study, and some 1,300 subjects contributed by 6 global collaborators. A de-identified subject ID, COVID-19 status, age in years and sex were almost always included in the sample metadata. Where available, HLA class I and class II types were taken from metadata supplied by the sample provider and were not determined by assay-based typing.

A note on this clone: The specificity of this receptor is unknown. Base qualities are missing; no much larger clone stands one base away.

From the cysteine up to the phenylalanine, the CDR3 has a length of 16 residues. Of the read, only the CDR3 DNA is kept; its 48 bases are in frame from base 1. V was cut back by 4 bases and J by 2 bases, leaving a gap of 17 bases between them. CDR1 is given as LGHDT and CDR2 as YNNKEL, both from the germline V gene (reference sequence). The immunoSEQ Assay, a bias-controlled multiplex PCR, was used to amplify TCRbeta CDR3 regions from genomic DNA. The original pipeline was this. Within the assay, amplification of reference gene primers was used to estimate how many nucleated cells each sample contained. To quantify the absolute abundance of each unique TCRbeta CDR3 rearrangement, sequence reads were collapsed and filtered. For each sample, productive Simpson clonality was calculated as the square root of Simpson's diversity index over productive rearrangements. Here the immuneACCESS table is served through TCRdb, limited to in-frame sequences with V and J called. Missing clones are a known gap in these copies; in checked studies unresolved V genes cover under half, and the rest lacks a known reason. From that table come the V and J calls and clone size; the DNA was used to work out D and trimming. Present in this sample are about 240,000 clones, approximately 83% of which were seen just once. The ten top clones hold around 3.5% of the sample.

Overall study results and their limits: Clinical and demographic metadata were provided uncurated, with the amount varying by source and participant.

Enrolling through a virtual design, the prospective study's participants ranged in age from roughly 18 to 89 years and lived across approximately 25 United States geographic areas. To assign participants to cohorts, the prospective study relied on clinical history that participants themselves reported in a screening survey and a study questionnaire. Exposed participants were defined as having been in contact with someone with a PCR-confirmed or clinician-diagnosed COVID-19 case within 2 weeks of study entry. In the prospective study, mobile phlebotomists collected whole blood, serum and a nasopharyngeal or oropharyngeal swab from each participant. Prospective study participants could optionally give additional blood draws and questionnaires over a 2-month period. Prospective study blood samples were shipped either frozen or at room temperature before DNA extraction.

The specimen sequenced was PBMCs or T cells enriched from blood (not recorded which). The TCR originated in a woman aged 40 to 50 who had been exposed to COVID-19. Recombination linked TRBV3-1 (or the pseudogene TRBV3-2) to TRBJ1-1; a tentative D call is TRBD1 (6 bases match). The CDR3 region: CASSRLGQGINTEAFF. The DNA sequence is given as TGTGCCAGCAGCCGTTTGGGGCAGGGGATAAACACTGAAGCTTTCTTT.